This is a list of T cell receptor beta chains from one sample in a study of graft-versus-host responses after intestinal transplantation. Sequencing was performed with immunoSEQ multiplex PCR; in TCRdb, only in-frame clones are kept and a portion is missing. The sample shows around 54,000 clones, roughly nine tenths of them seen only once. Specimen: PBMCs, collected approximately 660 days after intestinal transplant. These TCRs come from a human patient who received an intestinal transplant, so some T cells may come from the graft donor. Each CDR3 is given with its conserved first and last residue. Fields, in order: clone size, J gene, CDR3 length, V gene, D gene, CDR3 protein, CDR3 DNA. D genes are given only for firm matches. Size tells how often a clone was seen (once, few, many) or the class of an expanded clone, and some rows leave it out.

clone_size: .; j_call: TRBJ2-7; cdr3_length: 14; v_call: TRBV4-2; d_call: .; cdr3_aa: CASSQDRQTYEQYF; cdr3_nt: TGTGCCAGCAGCCAAGATCGACAGACATACGAGCAGTACTTC
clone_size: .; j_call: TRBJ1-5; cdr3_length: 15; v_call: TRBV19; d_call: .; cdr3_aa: CASSGTPYSNQPQHF; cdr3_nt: TGTGCCAGTAGTGGGACACCTTATAGCAATCAGCCCCAGCATTTT
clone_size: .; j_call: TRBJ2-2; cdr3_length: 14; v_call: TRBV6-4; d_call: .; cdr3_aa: CASSEGQNTGELFF; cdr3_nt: TGTGCCAGCAGTGAGGGACAGAACACCGGGGAGCTGTTTTTT
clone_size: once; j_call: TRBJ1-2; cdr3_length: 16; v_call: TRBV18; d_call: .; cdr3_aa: CASSPPTTMGSTYYTF; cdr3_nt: TGTGCCAGCTCACCACCTACCACAATGGGGTCTACCTACTACACCTTC
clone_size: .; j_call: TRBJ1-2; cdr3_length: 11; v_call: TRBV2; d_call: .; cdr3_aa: CASPMETGYTF; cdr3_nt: TGTGCCAGCCCAATGGAAACAGGCTACACCTTC
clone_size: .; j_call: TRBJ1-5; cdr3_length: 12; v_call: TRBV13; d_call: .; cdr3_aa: CASSLGDRPQHF; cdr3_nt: TGTGCCAGCAGCTTAGGGGATCGACCCCAGCATTTT
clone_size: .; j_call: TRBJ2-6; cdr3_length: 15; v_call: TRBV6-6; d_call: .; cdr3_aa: CASSSGGSGANVLTF; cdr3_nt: TGTGCCAGCAGTTCCGGAGGCTCTGGGGCCAACGTCCTGACTTTC
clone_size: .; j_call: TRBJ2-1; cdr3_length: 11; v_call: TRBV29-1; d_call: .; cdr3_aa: CSVLNGYEQFF; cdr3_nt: TGCAGCGTTCTTAACGGCTACGAGCAGTTCTTC
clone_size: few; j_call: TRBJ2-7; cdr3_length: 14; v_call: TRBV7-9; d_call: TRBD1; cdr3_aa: CASSSGTGVYEQYF; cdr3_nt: TGTGCCAGCAGCTCCGGGACAGGGGTCTACGAGCAGTACTTC
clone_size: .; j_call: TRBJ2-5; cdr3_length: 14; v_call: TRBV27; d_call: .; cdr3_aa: CASSLRGAVETQYF; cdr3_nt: TGTGCCAGCAGCCTCAGGGGGGCCGTAGAGACCCAGTACTTC
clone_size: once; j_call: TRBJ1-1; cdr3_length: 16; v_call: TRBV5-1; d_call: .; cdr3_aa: CASSSSTGLPNTEAFF; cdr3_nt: TGCGCCAGCAGCTCATCTACAGGGTTACCGAACACTGAAGCTTTCTTT
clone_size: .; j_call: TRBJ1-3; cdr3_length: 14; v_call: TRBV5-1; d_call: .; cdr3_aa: CASSLTPPGNTIYF; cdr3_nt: TGCGCCAGCAGCTTGACACCTCCTGGAAACACCATATATTTT
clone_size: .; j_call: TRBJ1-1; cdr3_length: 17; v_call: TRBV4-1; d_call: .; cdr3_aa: CASSQRRAGTVNTEAFF; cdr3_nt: TGCGCCAGCAGCCAAAGGCGCGCAGGCACGGTGAACACTGAAGCTTTCTTT
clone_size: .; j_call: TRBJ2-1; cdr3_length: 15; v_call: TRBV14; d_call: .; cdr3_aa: CASSQVGWGTNEQFF; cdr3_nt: TGTGCCAGCAGCCAAGTAGGTTGGGGCACCAATGAGCAGTTCTTC
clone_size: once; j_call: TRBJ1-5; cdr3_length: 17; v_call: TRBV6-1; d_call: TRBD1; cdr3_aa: CASSEDLRGRSGQPQHF; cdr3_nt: TGTGCCAGCAGTGAAGATCTCAGGGGGCGATCAGGTCAGCCCCAGCATTTT
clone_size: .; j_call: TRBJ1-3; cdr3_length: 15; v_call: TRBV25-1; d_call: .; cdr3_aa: CASSEGPGSRNTIYF; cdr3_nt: TGTGCCAGCAGTGAGGGGCCAGGTAGTAGAAACACCATATATTTT
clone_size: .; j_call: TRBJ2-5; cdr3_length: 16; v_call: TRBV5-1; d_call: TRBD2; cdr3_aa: CASSLGGLAPHRAQYF; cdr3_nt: TGCGCCAGCAGCTTGGGGGGACTAGCGCCGCACAGGGCCCAGTACTTC
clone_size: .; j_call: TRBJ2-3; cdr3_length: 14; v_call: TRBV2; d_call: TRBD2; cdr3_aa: CASWGGEGTDTQYF; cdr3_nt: TGTGCCAGCTGGGGGGGGGAAGGCACAGATACGCAGTATTTT
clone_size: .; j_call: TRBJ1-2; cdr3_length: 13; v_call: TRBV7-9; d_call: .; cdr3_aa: CATPTGPSYGYTF; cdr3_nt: TGTGCCACCCCAACAGGGCCCTCCTATGGCTACACCTTC
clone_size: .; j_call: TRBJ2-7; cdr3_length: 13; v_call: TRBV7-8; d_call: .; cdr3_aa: CASSLRTAHEQYF; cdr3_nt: TGTGCCAGCAGCTTAAGGACAGCCCACGAGCAGTACTTC
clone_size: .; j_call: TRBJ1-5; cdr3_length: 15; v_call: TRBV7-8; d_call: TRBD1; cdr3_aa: CASSTDRVSNQPQHF; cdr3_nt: TGTGCCAGCAGCACGGACAGGGTCAGCAATCAGCCCCAGCATTTT
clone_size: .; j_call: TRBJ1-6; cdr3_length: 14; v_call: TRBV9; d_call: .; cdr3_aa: CASSAGAGNSPLHF; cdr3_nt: TGTGCCAGCAGCGCAGGGGCCGGTAATTCACCCCTCCACTTT
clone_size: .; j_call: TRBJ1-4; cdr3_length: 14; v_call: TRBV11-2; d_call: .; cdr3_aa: CASSSHITNEKLFF; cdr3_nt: TGTGCCAGCAGCTCACATATAACTAATGAAAAACTGTTTTTT
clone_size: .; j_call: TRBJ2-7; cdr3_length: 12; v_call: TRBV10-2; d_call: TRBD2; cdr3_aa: CASRGDYYEQYF; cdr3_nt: TGCGCCAGCAGGGGGGACTACTACGAGCAGTACTTC
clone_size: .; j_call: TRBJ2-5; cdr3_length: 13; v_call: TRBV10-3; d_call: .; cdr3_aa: CAIRGSTGETQYF; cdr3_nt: TGTGCCATCCGGGGGTCTACTGGGGAGACCCAGTACTTC
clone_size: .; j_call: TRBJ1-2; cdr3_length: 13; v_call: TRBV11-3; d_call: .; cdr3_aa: CASSLSPNGGYTF; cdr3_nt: TGTGCCAGCAGCTTGAGTCCGAACGGCGGCTACACCTTC
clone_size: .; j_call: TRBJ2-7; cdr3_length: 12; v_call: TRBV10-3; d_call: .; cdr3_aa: CAISEGVYEQYF; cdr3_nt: TGTGCCATCAGTGAGGGAGTCTACGAGCAGTACTTC
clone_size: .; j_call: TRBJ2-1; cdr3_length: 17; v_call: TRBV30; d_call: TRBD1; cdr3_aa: CAWAGGIQGVSYNEQFF; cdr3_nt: TGTGCCTGGGCTGGCGGCATACAGGGGGTCTCCTACAATGAGCAGTTCTTC